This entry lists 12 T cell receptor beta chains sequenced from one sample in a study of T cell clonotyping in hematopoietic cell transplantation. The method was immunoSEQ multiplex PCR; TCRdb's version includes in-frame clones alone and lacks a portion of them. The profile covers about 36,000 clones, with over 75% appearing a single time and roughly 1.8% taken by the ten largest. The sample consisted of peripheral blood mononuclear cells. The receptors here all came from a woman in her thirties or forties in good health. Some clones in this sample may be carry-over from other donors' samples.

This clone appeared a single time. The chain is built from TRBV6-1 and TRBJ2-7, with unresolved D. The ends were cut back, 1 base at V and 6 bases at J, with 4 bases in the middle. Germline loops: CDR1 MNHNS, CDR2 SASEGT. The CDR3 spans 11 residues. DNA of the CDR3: TGTGCCAGCAGTGAAGGGGGCGAGCAGTACTTC. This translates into CASSEGGEQYF.

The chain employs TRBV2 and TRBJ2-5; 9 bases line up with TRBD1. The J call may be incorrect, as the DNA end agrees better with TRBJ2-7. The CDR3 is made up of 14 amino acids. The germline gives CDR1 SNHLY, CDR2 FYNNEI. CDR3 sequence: CASLLGQGAYEQYF. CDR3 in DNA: TGTGCCAGCCTACTGGGACAGGGTGCTTACGAGCAGTACTTC.

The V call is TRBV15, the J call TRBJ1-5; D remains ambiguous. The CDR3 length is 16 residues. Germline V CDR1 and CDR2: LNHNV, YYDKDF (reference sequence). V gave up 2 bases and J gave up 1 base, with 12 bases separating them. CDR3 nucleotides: TGTGCCACCAGCAGATGGGGTGAGGACAGCAATCAGCCCCAGCATTTT. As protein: CATSRWGEDSNQPQHF.

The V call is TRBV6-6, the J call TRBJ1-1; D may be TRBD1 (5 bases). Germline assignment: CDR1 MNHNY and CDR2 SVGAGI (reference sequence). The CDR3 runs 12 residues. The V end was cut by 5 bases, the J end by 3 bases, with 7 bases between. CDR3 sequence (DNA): TGTGCCAGCAGTCCGGGGGACACTGAAGCTTTCTTT. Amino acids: CASSPGDTEAFF.

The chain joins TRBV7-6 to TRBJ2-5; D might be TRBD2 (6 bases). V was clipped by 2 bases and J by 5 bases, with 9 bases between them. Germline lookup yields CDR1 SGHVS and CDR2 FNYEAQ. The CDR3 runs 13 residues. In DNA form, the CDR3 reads TGTGCCAGCAGCTTAAGGAGGGCGGAGACCCAGTACTTC. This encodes CASSLRRAETQYF. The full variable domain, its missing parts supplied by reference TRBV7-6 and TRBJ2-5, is GAGVSQSPRYKVTKRGQDVALRCDPISGHVSLYWYRQALGQGPEFLTYFNYEAQQDKSGLPNDRFSAERPEGSISTLTIQRTEQRDSAMYRCASSLRRAETQYFGPGTRLLVL.

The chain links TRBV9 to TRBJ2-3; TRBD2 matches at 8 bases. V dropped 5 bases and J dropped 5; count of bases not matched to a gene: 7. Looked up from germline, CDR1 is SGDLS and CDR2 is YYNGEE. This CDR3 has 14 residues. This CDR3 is CASRLDGGEDTQYF. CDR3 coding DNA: TGTGCCAGCAGACTGGACGGGGGGGAAGATACGCAGTATTTT.

CDR3 protein: CASSFRNQPQHF. The CDR3 DNA follows: TGTGCCAGCAGTTTTCGTAATCAGCCCCAGCATTTT. This chain uses TRBV28 with TRBJ1-5; D is uncertain. This CDR3 comprises 12 residues. The V and J ends lost 3 bases and 4 bases respectively, with 4 bases between them. Germline CDR1 is MDHEN and CDR2 is SYDVKM. Full variable domain (outside the CDR3, taken from reference TRBV28 and TRBJ1-5): DVKVTQSSRYLVKRTGEKVFLECVQDMDHENMFWYRQDPGLGLRLIYFSYDVKMKEKGDIPEGYSVSREKKERFSLILESASTNQTSMYLCASSFRNQPQHFGDGTRLSIL.

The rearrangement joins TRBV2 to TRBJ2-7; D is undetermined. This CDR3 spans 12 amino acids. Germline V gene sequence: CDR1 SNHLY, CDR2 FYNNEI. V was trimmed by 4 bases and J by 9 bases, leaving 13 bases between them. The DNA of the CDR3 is TGTGCCAGCAGTGCAGGAGCTTGGGTGCAGTACTTC. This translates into CASSAGAWVQYF.

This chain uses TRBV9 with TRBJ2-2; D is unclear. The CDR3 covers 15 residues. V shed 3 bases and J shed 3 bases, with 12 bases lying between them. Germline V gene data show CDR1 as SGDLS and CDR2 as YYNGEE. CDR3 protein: CASSADLHYTGELFF. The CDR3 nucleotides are TGTGCCAGCAGCGCGGACCTACACTACACCGGGGAGCTGTTTTTT.

CDR3: CASGGRTATNEKLFF. The CDR3 DNA is TGTGCCAGCGGGGGTAGGACAGCAACTAATGAAAAACTGTTTTTT. The genes are TRBV6-5 and TRBJ1-4; D is perhaps TRBD1 (6 bases). Germline V gene lookup returns CDR1 MNHEY and CDR2 SVGAGI. The CDR3 length is 15 residues. V lost 8 bases and J lost 0, with 13 bases in between.

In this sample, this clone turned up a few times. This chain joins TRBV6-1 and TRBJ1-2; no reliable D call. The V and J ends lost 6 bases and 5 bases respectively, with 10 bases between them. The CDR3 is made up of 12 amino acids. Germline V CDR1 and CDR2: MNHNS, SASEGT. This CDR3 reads CASSTRAYGYTF. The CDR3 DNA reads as TGTGCCAGCAGCACCCGTGCTTATGGCTACACCTTC.

The CDR3 DNA reads TGTGCCAGCAGTGACAGATCCGCTGGAAACACCATATATTTT. Encoded protein: CASSDRSAGNTIYF. V gene TRBV6-1 combines with J gene TRBJ1-3, with no clear D. The CDR3 runs 14 residues. Per the germline V gene, CDR1 is MNHNS and CDR2 is SASEGT. V lost 3 bases to trimming and J lost 2 bases, with 8 bases between them.